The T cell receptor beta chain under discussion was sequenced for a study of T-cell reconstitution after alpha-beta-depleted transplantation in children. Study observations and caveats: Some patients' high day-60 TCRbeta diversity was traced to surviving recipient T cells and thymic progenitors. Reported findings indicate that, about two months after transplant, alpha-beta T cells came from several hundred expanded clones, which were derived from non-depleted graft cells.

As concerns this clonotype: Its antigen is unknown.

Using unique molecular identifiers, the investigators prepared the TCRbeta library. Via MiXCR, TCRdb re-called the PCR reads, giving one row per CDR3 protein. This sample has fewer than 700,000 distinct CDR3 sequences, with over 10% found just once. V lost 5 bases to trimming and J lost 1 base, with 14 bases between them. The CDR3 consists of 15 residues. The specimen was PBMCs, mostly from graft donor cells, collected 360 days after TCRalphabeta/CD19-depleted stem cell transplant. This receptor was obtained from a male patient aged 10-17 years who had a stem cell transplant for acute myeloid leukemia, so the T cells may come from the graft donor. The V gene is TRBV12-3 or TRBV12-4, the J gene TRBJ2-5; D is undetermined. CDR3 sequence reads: CASSPPLNGQETQYF. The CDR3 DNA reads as TGTGCCAGCAGTCCCCCTCTAAACGGCCAAGAGACCCAGTACTTC.